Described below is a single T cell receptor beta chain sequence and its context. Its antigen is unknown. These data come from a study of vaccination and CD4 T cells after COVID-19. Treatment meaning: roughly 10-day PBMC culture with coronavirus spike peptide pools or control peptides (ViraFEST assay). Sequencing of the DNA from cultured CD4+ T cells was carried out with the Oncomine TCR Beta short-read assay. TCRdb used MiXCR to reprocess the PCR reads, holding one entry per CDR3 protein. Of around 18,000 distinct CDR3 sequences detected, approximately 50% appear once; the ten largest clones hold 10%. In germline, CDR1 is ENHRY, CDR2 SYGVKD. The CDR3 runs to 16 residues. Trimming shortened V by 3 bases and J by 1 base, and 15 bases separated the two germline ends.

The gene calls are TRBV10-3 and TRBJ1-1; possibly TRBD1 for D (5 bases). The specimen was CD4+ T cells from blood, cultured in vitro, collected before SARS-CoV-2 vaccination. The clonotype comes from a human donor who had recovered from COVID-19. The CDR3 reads CAISDSDNLSNTEAFF. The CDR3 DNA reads TGTGCCATCAGTGATTCGGACAACCTCTCGAACACTGAAGCTTTCTTT.